The next 23 T cell receptor beta chains were all read from a single sample in a study of blood T cell repertoires in COVID-19. Clones were read by immunoSEQ multiplex PCR, and TCRdb kept only the in-frame ones, dropping some. Found here are about 180,000 clones, less than 85% of them singletons; the top ten hold more than 9%. The sequenced material came from peripheral blood. The receptors here all came from a woman aged 80 or over with active or convalescent COVID-19.

V gene TRBV25-1 combines with J gene TRBJ2-3, with D possibly being TRBD1 (5 bases). Germline CDR1 MGHDK, CDR2 SYGVNS. The CDR3 is 13 residues long. Deletions cut 9 bases from V and 0 bases from J, with 10 bases between. CDR3 region: CASRTSSTDTQYF. DNA for the CDR3: TGTGCCAGTAGGACATCTAGCACAGATACGCAGTATTTT.

This chain joins TRBV4-1 and TRBJ1-3; 9 nucleotides agree with TRBD1. Germline CDR1 MGHRA, CDR2 YSYEKL. The junction had 2 bases not matched to a gene; V was cut back by 4 bases and J by 4 bases. The CDR3 spans 14 residues. The CDR3 sequence is CASSRGTGGNTIYF. CDR3 in DNA: TGCGCCAGCAGCCGCGGGACAGGGGGAAACACCATATATTTT.

The DNA of the CDR3 is TGTGCCAGCAGTGAAGCGCTTCGGGGGAACACTGAAGCTTTCTTT. Protein sequence: CASSEALRGNTEAFF. The chain recombines TRBV2 with TRBJ1-1; D ambiguous. The V and J ends lost 0 bases and 1 base respectively, with 9 bases between them. The CDR3 sequence is 15 residues long. CDR1 and CDR2 from the germline V gene are SNHLY and FYNNEI.

This clone was detected a few times. This same CDR3 is encoded by further DNA sequences in the sample. The rearrangement joins TRBV7-9 to TRBJ1-1; D remains ambiguous. The length of the CDR3 is 12 residues. The V end was cut by 5 bases, the J end by 1 base, with 5 bases between. Germline-derived CDR1 and CDR2 are SEHNR and FQNEAQ (reference sequence). The CDR3 reads CASSRQNTEAFF. CDR3 in DNA: TGTGCCAGCAGCCGACAGAACACTGAAGCTTTCTTT.

This chain uses TRBV9 with TRBJ1-1, with TRBD1 as a possible D gene (6 bases). Germline loops: CDR1 SGDLS, CDR2 YYNGEE. Trimming shortened V by 1 base and J by 0 bases, and 10 bases separated the two germline ends. The CDR3 consists of 15 residues. CDR3 amino acids: CASSVTGQLNTEAFF. The DNA for the CDR3 is TGTGCCAGCAGCGTAACGGGACAACTGAACACTGAAGCTTTCTTT.

V gene TRBV19 combines with J gene TRBJ1-5; D possibly corresponds to TRBD1 (6 bases). Germline V lookup: CDR1 LNHDA, CDR2 SQIVND (reference sequence). The CDR3 sequence is 15 residues long. V was cut by 5 bases and J by 6 bases, with 17 bases left in between. This chain's CDR3 is CASSYPNRVIQPQHF. The CDR3 DNA sequence: TGTGCCAGTAGTTACCCCAACAGGGTTATTCAGCCCCAGCATTTT.

In DNA, the CDR3 is TGTGCCAGCAGTGGATTAGACAGGGTGGCTCAGCCCCAGCATTTT. Its translation is CASSGLDRVAQPQHF. This rearrangement joins TRBV2 to TRBJ1-5; 7 bases match TRBD1. The CDR3 consists of 15 residues. J was trimmed by 6 bases and V by 4 bases; bases with no gene match: 9. Germline CDR1 and CDR2: SNHLY and FYNNEI. The full variable domain, with the rest looked up from reference TRBV2 and TRBJ1-5, is EPEVTQTPSHQVTQMGQEVILRCVPISNHLYFYWYRQILGQKVEFLVSFYNNEISEKSEIFDDQFSVERPDGSNFTLKIRSTKLEDSAMYFCASSGLDRVAQPQHFGDGTRLSIL.

This clone was found a few times. The V gene is TRBV5-1, the J gene TRBJ2-2; maybe TRBD1 (6 bases). This CDR3 region has 16 residues. The V and J ends lost 0 bases and 6 bases respectively, with 15 bases between them. Germline V gene sequence: CDR1 SGHRS, CDR2 YFSETQ. The CDR3 nucleotides are TGCGCCAGCAGCTTGGTCTACGTGGGGGCCGCCGGGGAGCTGTTTTTT. Protein: CASSLVYVGAAGELFF.

The rearrangement uses TRBV7-3 and TRBJ1-2, with D possibly matching TRBD1 (6 bases). CDR3 size: 16 residues. The V gene's germline CDR1 is SGHTA and CDR2 FQGTGA. V lost 0 bases and J 8 bases, leaving 19 bases between the germline ends. CDR3 amino acids: CASSLTDETGMDGYTF. The CDR3 region has the DNA TGTGCCAGCAGCTTAACGGACGAAACAGGGATGGACGGCTACACCTTC.

Of note for this clone: In the same sample, other DNA sequences code for this CDR3. The rearrangement links TRBV5-4 to TRBJ1-4; TRBD1 matches 12 bases. The CDR3 consists of 15 residues. The germline gives CDR1 SGHNT, CDR2 YYREEE (reference sequence). The V segment lost 4 bases and the J segment 11 bases; nucleotides outside the gene matches: 9. This chain's CDR3 is CASSPTGTGGEKLFF. DNA of the CDR3: TGTGCCAGCAGCCCCACCGGGACAGGGGGCGAGAAACTGTTTTTT.

The J gene is TRBJ1-5, the V gene TRBV27; weak D call: TRBD1 (5 bases). The germline V gene encodes CDR1 MNHEY and CDR2 SMNVEV (reference sequence). This CDR3 has 18 residues. V was clipped by 5 bases and J by 0 bases, with 20 bases between them. CDR3 protein: CASSIVRVPKYSNQPQHF. As DNA, the CDR3 is TGTGCCAGCAGTATCGTCAGGGTCCCGAAATATAGCAATCAGCCCCAGCATTTT.

The chain has TRBV18 and TRBJ2-5; D may be TRBD2 (5 bases). CDR1 and CDR2 (germline): KGHSH, LQKENI. Trimming removed 6 bases at V and 5 bases at J, with 16 bases between. CDR3 length: 14 amino acids. The CDR3 reads CASSLNGDPETQYF. Here the CDR3 DNA reads TGTGCCAGCTCTCTTAACGGGGATCCGGAGACCCAGTACTTC.

The rearrangement uses TRBV7-9 and TRBJ2-3; 7 nucleotides agree with TRBD1. Germline V gene lookup returns CDR1 SEHNR and CDR2 FQNEAQ (reference sequence). V lost 0 bases and J lost 4; bases outside the gene matches: 1. The CDR3 has 14 amino acids. The CDR3 coding sequence is TGTGCCAGCAGCTTAGCGCAGGGGGCAGATACGCAGTATTTT. Translated: CASSLAQGADTQYF.

This chain links TRBV2 with TRBJ2-2; 8 nucleotides line up with TRBD1. With V trimmed by 4 bases and J by 5 bases, 3 bases remained unmatched. The CDR3 loop spans 14 amino acids. Per the germline V gene, CDR1 is SNHLY and CDR2 is FYNNEI. The CDR3 reads CASSGTGRTGELFF. CDR3 nucleotides: TGTGCCAGCAGTGGGACAGGGAGGACCGGGGAGCTGTTTTTT.

The chain recombines TRBV29-1 with TRBJ1-1; TRBD1 matches at 7 bases. Germline V gene data show CDR1 as SQVTM and CDR2 as ANQGSEA. The CDR3 sequence is 12 residues long. V lost 7 bases, J lost 0 bases, and 2 bases stayed unmatched. CDR3 nucleotides: TGCAGCGCGGGACAGTTGAACACTGAAGCTTTCTTT. It yields the protein CSAGQLNTEAFF.

A word on this clone: At one end the junction does not follow the germline gene, possibly because of a read error. The chain carries TRBV19 and TRBJ2-6; D uncertain. This CDR3 region has 12 residues. Per the germline V gene, CDR1 is LNHDA and CDR2 is SQIVND (reference sequence). The chain's CDR3 is CATYSRANVLTF. As DNA, the CDR3 is TGTGCCACCTACTCTAGGGCCAACGTCCTGACTTTC.

V and J are TRBV2 and TRBJ2-3, with TRBD2 matching 11 bases. The CDR3 length is 14 residues. CDR1 and CDR2 from the germline V gene are SNHLY and FYNNEI. V gave up 10 bases and J gave up 3 bases; unmatched junction bases: 6. The CDR3 nucleotides are TGTGCCACGTTAGCGGGAGGGTGGACAGATACGCAGTATTTT. It codes for CATLAGGWTDTQYF.

The J gene is TRBJ2-7, the V gene TRBV5-4, with TRBD1 matching 8 bases. The germline CDR1 and CDR2 sequences are SGHNT and YYREEE (reference sequence). V shed 6 bases, J shed 6 bases, and the junction held 8 bases outside the gene matches. This CDR3 spans 13 amino acids. DNA of the CDR3: TGTGCCAGCATCGATGACACAGGGGGCGAGCAGTACTTC. It is translated as CASIDDTGGEQYF.

The chain couples TRBV6-6 to TRBJ2-1; D might be TRBD2 (7 bases). Per germline, CDR1 MNHNY and CDR2 SVGAGI (reference sequence). The CDR3 loop spans 15 amino acids. The V end was cut by 6 bases, the J end by 6 bases, with 18 bases between. The CDR3 sequence: CASSPRGAVVNEQFF. The CDR3 DNA is TGTGCCAGCAGCCCCCGGGGGGCTGTTGTCAATGAGCAGTTCTTC.

This clone was seen only a few times. V usage is TRBV2 and J usage is TRBJ2-1; 11 nucleotides line up with TRBD2. Germline V lookup: CDR1 SNHLY, CDR2 FYNNEI. The CDR3 is 16 residues long. Losses at the gene ends were 6 bases for V and 7 bases for J; bases not matched to a gene: 11. CDR3 nucleotides: TGTGCCAGCAGGACCCCACTAGCGGGAGCGGAGAATGAGCAGTTCTTC. Residues: CASRTPLAGAENEQFF.

The chain employs TRBV28 and TRBJ2-1; TRBD2 matches at 7 bases. The junction had 8 bases not matched to a gene; V was cut back by 6 bases and J by 0 bases. The CDR3 length is 16 residues. The V gene's germline CDR1 is MDHEN and CDR2 SYDVKM. CDR3 region: CASRPIAGPSYNEQFF. In DNA form, the CDR3 reads TGTGCCAGCAGACCTATAGCGGGCCCCTCCTACAATGAGCAGTTCTTC.

The chain joins TRBV5-1 to TRBJ2-7, with 10 bases identical to TRBD1. V lost 1 base, J lost 9 bases, and 13 bases stayed unmatched. Germline V gene sequence: CDR1 SGHRS, CDR2 YFSETQ. CDR3 size: 16 residues. The CDR3 loop reads CASSLKGPGQGSGQYF. The DNA of the CDR3 is TGCGCCAGCAGCTTGAAAGGGCCGGGACAGGGGTCGGGGCAGTACTTC.

The count of this clone is one. This chain connects TRBV11-3 to TRBJ2-7, with D hard to call. The CDR3 spans 15 residues. Trimming left V 0 bases short and J 6 bases short, with 15 bases between. From germline, CDR1 is SGHNT and CDR2 YENEEA. The CDR3, as DNA: TGTGCCAGCAGCTTAGATGGGCTTTCTGGGCGCGAGCAGTACTTC. Encoded protein: CASSLDGLSGREQYF.